This record concerns one TCR beta chain sequence. As yet, its antigen is unknown. With 0 bases removed from V and 3 bases from J, the gap between germline ends came to 15 bases. The length of the CDR3 is 16 residues. Germline CDR1 reads LGHNA; CDR2 reads YSLEER. TCRdb keeps only in-frame clones here, not all; method: immunoSEQ multiplex PCR. This table holds around 40,000 clones, around 83% found once. The record originates from a study of T cells in localized non-small cell lung cancer. Study-wide results and limits: Heterogeneity is still possible, as just one tumor region was sequenced. Greater T cell density in blood accompanied longer overall survival.

The source was PBMCs, collected before any cancer treatment. This receptor was obtained from a man aged 40 to 70 with stage II lung adenocarcinoma. The chain joins TRBV4-3 to TRBJ2-7, with D unclear. The CDR3 is CASSQDYHSLGYEQYF. CDR3 bases: TGCGCCAGCAGCCAAGATTATCATTCTCTCGGCTACGAGCAGTACTTC.